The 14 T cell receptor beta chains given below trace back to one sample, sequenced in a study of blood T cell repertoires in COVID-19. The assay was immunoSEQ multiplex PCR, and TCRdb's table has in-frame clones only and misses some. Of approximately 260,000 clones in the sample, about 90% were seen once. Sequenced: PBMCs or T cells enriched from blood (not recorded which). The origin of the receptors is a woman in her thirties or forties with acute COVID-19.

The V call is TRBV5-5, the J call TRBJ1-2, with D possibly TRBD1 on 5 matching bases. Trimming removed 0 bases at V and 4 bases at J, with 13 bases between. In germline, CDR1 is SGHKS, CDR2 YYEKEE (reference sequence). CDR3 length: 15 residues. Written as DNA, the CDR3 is TGTGCCAGCAGCTTGGATGCCGGGGGGAGCTATGGCTACACCTTC. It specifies CASSLDAGGSYGYTF.

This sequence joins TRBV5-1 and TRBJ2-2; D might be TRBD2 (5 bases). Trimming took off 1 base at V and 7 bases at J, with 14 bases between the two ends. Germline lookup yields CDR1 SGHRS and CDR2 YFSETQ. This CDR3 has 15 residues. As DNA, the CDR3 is TGCGCCAGCAGCTTGAACGGGGTAACTGGCGGGGAGCTGTTTTTT. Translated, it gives CASSLNGVTGGELFF.

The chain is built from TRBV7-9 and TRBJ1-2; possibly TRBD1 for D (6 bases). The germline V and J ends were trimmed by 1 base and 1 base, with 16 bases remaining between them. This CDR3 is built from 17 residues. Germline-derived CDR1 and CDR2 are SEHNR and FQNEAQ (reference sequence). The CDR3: CASSLGDRWEGNYGYTF. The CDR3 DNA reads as TGTGCCAGCAGCTTAGGTGACAGGTGGGAAGGTAACTATGGCTACACCTTC. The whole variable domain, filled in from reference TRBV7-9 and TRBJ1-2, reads DTGVSQNPRHKITKRGQNVTFRCDPISEHNRLYWYRQTLGQGPEFLTYFQNEAQLEKSRLLSDRFSAERPKGSFSTLEIQRTEQGDSAMYLCASSLGDRWEGNYGYTFGSGTRLTVV.

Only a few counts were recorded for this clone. The CDR3 here is CASRSTGAGTEAFF. CDR3 sequence (DNA): TGTGCCAGCAGAAGTACAGGGGCGGGCACTGAAGCTTTCTTT. The genes are TRBV5-4 and TRBJ1-1; TRBD1 agrees at 7 bases. CDR1 is SGHNT and CDR2 is YYREEE in the germline V gene (reference sequence). The J segment lost 4 bases and the V segment lost 5 bases, leaving 8 bases of the junction unmatched. This CDR3 region has 14 residues.

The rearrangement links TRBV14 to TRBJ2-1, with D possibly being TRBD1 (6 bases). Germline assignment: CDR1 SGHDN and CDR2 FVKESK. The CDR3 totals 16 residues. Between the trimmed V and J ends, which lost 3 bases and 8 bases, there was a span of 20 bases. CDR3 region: CASSHDWGTRSDEQFF. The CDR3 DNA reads TGTGCCAGCAGCCATGATTGGGGGACACGAAGCGATGAGCAGTTCTTC.

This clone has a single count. The CDR3 nucleotides read TGCGCCAGCAGTGAGTCAGCGGGAGGGCTGTTCTTC. This encodes CASSESAGGLFF. V gene TRBV10-1 combines with J gene TRBJ2-1; TRBD2 matches at 10 bases. Trimming cost V 0 bases and J 15 bases; bases outside gene matches: 2. The CDR3 is 12 residues long. Germline V lookup: CDR1 WNHNN, CDR2 SYGVQD (reference sequence).

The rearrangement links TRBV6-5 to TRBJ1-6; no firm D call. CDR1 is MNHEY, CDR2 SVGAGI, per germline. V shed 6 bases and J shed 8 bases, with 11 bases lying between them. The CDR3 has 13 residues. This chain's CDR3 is CASRDNPDSPLHF. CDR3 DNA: TGTGCCAGCAGAGACAATCCGGATTCACCCCTCCACTTT.

The CDR3 region is CASSFLAGVTTGELFF. Here the CDR3 DNA reads TGCGCCAGCAGCTTCTTAGCGGGAGTGACCACCGGGGAGCTGTTTTTT. The chain joins TRBV5-1 to TRBJ2-2; 9 positions agree with TRBD2. Trimming at V came to 2 bases and at J to 4 bases, leaving 6 bases not matched to a gene. Germline V gene lookup returns CDR1 SGHRS and CDR2 YFSETQ. The CDR3 sequence is 16 residues long.

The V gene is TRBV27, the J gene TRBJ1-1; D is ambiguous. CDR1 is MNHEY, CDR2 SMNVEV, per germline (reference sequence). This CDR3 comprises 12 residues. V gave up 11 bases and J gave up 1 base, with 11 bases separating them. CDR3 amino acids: CASGSGNTEAFF. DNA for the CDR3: TGTGCCTCGGGGTCGGGGAACACTGAAGCTTTCTTT.

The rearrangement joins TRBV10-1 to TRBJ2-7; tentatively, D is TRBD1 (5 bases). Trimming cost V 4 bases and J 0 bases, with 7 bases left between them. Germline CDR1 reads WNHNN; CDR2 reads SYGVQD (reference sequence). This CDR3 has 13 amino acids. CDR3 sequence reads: CASSVDSSYEQYF. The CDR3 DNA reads TGCGCCAGCAGTGTTGACAGCTCCTACGAGCAGTACTTC.

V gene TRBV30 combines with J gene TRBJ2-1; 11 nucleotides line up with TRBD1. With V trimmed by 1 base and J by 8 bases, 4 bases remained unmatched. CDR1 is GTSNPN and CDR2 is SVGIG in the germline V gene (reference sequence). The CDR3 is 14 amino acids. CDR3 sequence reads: CAWSGTGGGYEQFF. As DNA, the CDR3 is TGTGCCTGGAGTGGGACAGGGGGCGGGTATGAGCAGTTCTTC.

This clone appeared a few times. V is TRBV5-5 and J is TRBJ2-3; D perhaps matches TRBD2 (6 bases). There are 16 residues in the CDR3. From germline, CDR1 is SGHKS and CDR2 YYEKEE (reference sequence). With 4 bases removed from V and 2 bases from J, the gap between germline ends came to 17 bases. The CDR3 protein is CASSPMTGLATDTQYF. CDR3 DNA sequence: TGTGCCAGCAGCCCTATGACGGGACTGGCCACAGATACGCAGTATTTT.

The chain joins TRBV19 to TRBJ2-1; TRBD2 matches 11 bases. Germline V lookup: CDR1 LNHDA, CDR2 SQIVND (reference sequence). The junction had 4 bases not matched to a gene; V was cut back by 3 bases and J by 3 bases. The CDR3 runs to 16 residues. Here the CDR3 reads CASSIQTSGDYNEQFF. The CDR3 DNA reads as TGTGCCAGTAGTATCCAGACTAGCGGGGACTACAATGAGCAGTTCTTC. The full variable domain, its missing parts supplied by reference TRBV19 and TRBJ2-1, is DGGITQSPKYLFRKEGQNVTLSCEQNLNHDAMYWYRQDPGQGLRLIYYSQIVNDFQKGDIAEGYSVSREKKESFPLTVTSAQKNPTAFYLCASSIQTSGDYNEQFFGPGTRLTVL.

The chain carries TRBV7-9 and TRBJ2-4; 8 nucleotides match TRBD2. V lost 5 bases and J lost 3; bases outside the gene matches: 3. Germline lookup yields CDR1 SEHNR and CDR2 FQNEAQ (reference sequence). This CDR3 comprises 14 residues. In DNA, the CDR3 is TGTGCCAGCAGCCTCGGGAGGGTCAAAAACATTCAGTACTTC. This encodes CASSLGRVKNIQYF.